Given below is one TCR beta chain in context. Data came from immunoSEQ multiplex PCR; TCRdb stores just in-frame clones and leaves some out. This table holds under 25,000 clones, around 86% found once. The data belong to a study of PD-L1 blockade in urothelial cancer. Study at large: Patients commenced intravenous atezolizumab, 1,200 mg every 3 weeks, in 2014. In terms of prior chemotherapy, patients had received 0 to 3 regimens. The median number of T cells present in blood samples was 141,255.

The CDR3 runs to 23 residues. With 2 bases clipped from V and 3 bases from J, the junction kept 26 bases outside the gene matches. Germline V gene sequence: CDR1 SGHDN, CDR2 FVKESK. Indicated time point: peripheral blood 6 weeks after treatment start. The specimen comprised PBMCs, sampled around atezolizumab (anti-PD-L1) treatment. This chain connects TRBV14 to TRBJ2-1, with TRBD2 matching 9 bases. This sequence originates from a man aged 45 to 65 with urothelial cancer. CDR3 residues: CASSQRSLTRGGGRALLYNEQFF. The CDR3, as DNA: TGTGCCAGCAGCCAAAGAAGTTTAACCAGGGGTGGCGGGAGGGCCCTTCTCTACAATGAGCAGTTCTTC. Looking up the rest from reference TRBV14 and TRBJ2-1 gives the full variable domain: EAGVTQFPSHSVIEKGQTVTLRCDPISGHDNLYWYRRVMGKEIKFLLHFVKESKQDESGMPNNRFLAERTGGTYSTLKVQPAELEDSGVYFCASSQRSLTRGGGRALLYNEQFFGPGTRLTVL.